The table lists the clone carrying this T cell receptor (beta chain) with a few counts. No antigen is known for it. The PCR ran on 60 Vbeta and 13 Jbeta primers. Data came from immunoSEQ multiplex PCR; TCRdb stores just in-frame clones and leaves some out. The profile shows approximately 82,000 clones, roughly a tenth of them singletons. This sample was taken from a study of cytomegalovirus exposure and HLA in healthy donors. In the study overall: Early release data held roughly 90 million unique TCRs from HLA-typed donors.

The CDR3 sequence is 14 residues long. Unmatched junction bases numbered 6, after V lost 3 bases and J lost 8 bases. Germline V gene data show CDR1 as SQVTM and CDR2 as ANQGSEA. Overall study findings and caveats: Later analysis suggested links between common viral pathogens and several top significant clusters.

What was sequenced was PBMCs. This sequence was found in a man aged 60-69 years in good health and CMV-seropositive. The chain uses TRBV29-1 and TRBJ2-1, with 11 bases aligning to TRBD1. The CDR3 DNA is TGCAGCGTTGAGGGGGACAGGGGGTACGATGAGCAGTTCTTC. This codes for CSVEGDRGYDEQFF.